This record concerns one T cell receptor beta chain sequence. Germline V gene data show CDR1 as SGHAT and CDR2 as FQNNGV. This CDR3 is 14 amino acids long. V dropped 4 bases and J dropped 7; count of bases not matched to a gene: 5. In the study's own analysis: Reference gene primer amplification gave estimated nucleated cell counts. Clones were read by immunoSEQ multiplex PCR, and TCRdb kept only the in-frame ones, dropping some. The D gene and trimming were derived from the DNA, and the V and J assignments and clone size from that table. The sample holds 200,000 to 300,000 clones; approximately 86% are singletons and the top ten take about 2%. This sample is part of a study of blood T cell repertoires in COVID-19. For the study at large: The study drew acute and convalescent COVID-19 samples from the United States, Italy and Spain. From T cells, B-cell-depleted T cells, or PBMCs came the material, which was cDNA or gDNA.

V and J are TRBV11-2 and TRBJ2-7, with 12 bases matching TRBD1. The TCR originated in a man aged 30-40 years with active or convalescent COVID-19. The specimen sequenced was peripheral blood. The DNA of the CDR3 is TGTGCCAGCAGCTCCGGGACAGGGGGCAGGGAGCAGTACTTC. This encodes CASSSGTGGREQYF.